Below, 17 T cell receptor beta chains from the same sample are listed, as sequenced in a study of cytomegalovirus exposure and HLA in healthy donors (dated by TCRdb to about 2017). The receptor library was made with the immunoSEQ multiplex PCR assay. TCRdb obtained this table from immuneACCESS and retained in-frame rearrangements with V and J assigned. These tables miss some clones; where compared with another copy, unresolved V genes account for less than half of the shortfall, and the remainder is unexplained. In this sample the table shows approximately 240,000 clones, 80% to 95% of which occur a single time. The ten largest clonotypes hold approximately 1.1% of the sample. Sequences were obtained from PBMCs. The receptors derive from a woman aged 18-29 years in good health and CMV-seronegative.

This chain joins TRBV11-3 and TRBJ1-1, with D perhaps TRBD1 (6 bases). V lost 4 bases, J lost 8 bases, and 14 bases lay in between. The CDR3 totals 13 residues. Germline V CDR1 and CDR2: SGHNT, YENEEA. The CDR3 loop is CASSSNPGTEAFF. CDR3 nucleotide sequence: TGTGCCAGCAGCTCAAACCCCGGGACAGAAGCTTTCTTT.

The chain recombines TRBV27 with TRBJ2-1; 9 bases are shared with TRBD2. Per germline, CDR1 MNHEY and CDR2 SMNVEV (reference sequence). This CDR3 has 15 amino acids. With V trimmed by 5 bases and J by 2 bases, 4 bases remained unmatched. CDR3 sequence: CASSPSGIPYNEQFF. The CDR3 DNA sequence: TGTGCCAGCAGTCCTAGCGGGATCCCCTACAATGAGCAGTTCTTC.

The CDR3, as DNA: TGTGCCAGCAGACGTCGACAGTCCCAAGAGACCCAGTACTTC. This sequence encodes CASRRRQSQETQYF. The rearrangement uses TRBV13 and TRBJ2-5, with D perhaps matching TRBD1 (5 bases). Trimming pared 6 bases from V and 1 base from J, leaving 12 bases between. The germline CDR1 and CDR2 sequences are PRHDT and FYEKMQ (reference sequence). The CDR3 extends over 14 amino acids. Combining the CDR3 with reference TRBV13 and TRBJ2-5 gives the whole variable domain AAGVIQSPRHLIKEKRETATLKCYPIPRHDTVYWYQQGPGQDPQFLISFYEKMQSDKGSIPDRFSAQQFSDYHSELNMSSLELGDSALYFCASRRRQSQETQYFGPGTRLLVL.

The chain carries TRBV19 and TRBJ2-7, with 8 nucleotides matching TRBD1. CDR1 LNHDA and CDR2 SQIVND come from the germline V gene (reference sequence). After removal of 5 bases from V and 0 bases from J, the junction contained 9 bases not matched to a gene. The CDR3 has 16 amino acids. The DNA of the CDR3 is TGTGCCAGTAGTGCGCCTCGGGACAGGAGCTCCTACGAGCAGTACTTC. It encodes CASSAPRDRSSYEQYF.

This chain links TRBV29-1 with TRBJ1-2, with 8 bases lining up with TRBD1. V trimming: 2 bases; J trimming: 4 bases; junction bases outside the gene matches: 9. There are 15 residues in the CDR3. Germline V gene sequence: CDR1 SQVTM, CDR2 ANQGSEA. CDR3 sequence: CSVESRDRIFYGYTF. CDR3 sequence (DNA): TGCAGCGTTGAAAGCCGGGACAGGATCTTCTATGGCTACACCTTC.

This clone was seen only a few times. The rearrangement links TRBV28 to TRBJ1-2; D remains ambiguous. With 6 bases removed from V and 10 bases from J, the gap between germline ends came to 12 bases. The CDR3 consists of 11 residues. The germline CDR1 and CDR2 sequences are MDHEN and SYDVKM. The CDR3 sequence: CASRWKGAYTF. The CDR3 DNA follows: TGTGCCAGCAGGTGGAAGGGAGCCTACACCTTC.

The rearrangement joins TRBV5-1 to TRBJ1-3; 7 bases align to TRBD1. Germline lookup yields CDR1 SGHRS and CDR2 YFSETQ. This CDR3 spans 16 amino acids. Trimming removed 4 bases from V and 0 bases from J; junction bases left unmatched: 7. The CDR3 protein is CASSPGTERSGNTIYF. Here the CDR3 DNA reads TGCGCCAGCAGCCCGGGGACAGAACGCTCTGGAAACACCATATATTTT.

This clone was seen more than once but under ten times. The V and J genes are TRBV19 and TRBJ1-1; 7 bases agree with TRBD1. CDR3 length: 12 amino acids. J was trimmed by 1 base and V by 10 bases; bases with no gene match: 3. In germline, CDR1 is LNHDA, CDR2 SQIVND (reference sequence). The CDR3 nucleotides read TGTGCCACCAGACAGGGGAACACTGAAGCTTTCTTT. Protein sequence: CATRQGNTEAFF. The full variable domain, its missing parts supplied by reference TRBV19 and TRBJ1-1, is DGGITQSPKYLFRKEGQNVTLSCEQNLNHDAMYWYRQDPGQGLRLIYYSQIVNDFQKGDIAEGYSVSREKKESFPLTVTSAQKNPTAFYLCATRQGNTEAFFGQGTRLTVV.

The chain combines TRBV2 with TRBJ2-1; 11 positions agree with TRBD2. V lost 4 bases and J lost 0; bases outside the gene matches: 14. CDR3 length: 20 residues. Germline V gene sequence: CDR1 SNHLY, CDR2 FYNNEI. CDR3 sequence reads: CASSAEGNSGRANSYNEQFF. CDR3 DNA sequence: TGTGCCAGCAGTGCGGAGGGGAATAGCGGGAGGGCAAACTCCTACAATGAGCAGTTCTTC.

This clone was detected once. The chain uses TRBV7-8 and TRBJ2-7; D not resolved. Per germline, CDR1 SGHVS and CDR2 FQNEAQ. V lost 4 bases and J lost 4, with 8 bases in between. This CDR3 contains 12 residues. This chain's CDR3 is CASSYRRYEQYF. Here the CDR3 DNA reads TGTGCCAGCAGCTACCGCCGGTACGAGCAGTACTTC. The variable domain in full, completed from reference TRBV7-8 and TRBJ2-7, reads GAGVSQSPRYKVAKRGQDVALRCDPISGHVSLFWYQQALGQGPEFLTYFQNEAQLDKSGLPSDRFFAERPEGSVSTLKIQRTQQEDSAVYLCASSYRRYEQYFGPGTRLTVT.

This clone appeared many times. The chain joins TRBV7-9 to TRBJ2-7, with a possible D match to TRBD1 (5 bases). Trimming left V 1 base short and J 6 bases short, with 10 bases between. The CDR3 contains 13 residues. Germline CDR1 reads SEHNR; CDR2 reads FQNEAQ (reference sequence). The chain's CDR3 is CASSLGGSFEQYF. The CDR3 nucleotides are TGTGCCAGCAGCTTAGGGGGCAGCTTCGAGCAGTACTTC.

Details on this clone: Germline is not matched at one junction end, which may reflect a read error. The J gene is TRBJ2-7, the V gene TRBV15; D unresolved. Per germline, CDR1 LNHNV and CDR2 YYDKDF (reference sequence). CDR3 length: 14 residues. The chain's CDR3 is CATSRDRESSEQYF. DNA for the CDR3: TGTGCCACCAGCAGAGACCGTGAGTCCTCCGAGCAGTACTTC.

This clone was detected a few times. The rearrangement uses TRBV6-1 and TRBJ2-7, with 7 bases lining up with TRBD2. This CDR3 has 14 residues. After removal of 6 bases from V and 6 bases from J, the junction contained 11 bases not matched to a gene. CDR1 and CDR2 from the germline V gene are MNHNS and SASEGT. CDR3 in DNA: TGTGCCAGCAGCACCTTGGGAGGGAACGGCGAGCAGTACTTC. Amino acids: CASSTLGGNGEQYF.

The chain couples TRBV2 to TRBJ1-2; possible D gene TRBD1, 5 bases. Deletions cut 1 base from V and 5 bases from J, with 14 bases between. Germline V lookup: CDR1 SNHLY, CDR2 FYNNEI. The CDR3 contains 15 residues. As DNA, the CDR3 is TGTGCCAGCAGTGAAGGCAGGGCTCCAAGGTATGGCTACACCTTC. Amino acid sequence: CASSEGRAPRYGYTF.

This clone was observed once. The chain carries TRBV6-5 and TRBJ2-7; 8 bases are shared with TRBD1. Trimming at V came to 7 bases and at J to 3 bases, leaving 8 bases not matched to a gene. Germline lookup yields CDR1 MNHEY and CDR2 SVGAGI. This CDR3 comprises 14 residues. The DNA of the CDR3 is TGTGCCAGCACTGACGACAGGGGAGGCTACGAGCAGTACTTC. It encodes CASTDDRGGYEQYF.

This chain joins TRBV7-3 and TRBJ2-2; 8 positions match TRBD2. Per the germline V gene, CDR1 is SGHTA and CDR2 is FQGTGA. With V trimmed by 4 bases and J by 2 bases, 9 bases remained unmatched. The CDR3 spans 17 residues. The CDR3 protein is CASSSPGLAANTGELFF. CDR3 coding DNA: TGTGCCAGCAGCTCTCCCGGACTAGCTGCTAACACCGGGGAGCTGTTTTTT.

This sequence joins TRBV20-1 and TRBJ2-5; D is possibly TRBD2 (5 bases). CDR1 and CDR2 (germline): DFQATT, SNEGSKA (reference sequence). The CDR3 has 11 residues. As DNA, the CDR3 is TGCAGCGGGAACCACCAAGAGACCCAGTACTTC. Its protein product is CSGNHQETQYF.